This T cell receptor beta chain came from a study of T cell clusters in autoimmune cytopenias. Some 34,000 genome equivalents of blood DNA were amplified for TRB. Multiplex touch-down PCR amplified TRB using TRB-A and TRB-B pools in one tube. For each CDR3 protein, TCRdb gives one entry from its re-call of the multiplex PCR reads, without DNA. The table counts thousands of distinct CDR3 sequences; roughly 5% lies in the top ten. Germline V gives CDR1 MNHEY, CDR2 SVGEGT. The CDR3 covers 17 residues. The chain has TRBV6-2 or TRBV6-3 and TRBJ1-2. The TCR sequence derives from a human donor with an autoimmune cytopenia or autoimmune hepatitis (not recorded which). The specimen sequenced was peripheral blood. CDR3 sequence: CASSYITGGLSNYGYTF.